This TCR beta chain was captured by sequencing in a study of preoperative IRX-2 immunotherapy in early breast cancer. TCRdb's table, derived via immunoSEQ multiplex PCR, lists solely in-frame clones and lacks some. Of some 59,000 clones listed, approximately 94% are singletons. Treatment defined: preoperative locoregional IRX-2 cytokine immunotherapy. Preoperative locoregional IRX-2 cytokine immunotherapy was tested in the phase Ib source study. The CDR3 runs to 16 residues. Germline CDR1 and CDR2: SGHTA and FQGTGA. Germline trimming cut 5 bases from V and 5 bases from J; bases unmatched to any gene: 6.

The source is a human donor with breast cancer. The V call is TRBV7-3, the J call TRBJ2-1; 13 positions agree with TRBD2. The sample was gathered from a patient treated with IRX-2 immunotherapy. In DNA, the CDR3 is TGTGCCAGCAGCGCAAGGGGACTAGCGGGAAACAATGAGCAGTTCTTC. Translating it yields CASSARGLAGNNEQFF.